The count of the clone carrying this TCR beta chain is one. This entry is derived from a study of blood T cell repertoires in COVID-19. Whole-study context: Sites in the United States, Italy and Spain provided acute and convalescent COVID-19 samples.

Repertoires were generated with immunoSEQ multiplex PCR, while TCRdb's copy carries only in-frame clones and drops some. The top ten hold roughly 37% of the sample, which has 30,000 to 35,000 clones, almost 85% seen once. The CDR3 sequence is 14 residues long. Between the trimmed V and J ends, which lost 4 bases and 5 bases, there was a span of 13 bases. From germline, CDR1 is SGHRS and CDR2 YFSETQ. The chain links TRBV5-1 to TRBJ1-5, with TRBD1 as a possible D gene (5 bases). The sequence was collected from an elderly man with active or convalescent COVID-19. What was sequenced was peripheral blood. CDR3 DNA: TGCGCCAGCAGCCCTCAGGGTGGGGATCAGCCCCAGCATTTT. This translates into CASSPQGGDQPQHF.